This T cell receptor beta chain is drawn from a study of graft-versus-host responses after intestinal transplantation. The overall study: Recipients had transplants, and these were multivisceral, liver-intestinal, or isolated intestinal. General study findings and limits: Graft-versus-host to host-versus-graft clonal ratios in allografts were high in patients with graft-donor T cell macrochimerism. Recipient marrow held GvH clones, some first seen in ileum or blood. GvH clone levels peaked in circulation, and this peak was associated with early post-transplant HvG declines.

For this clone: The antigen is unknown.

Some clones are missing from TCRdb's copy, which holds only in-frame ones; the method was immunoSEQ multiplex PCR. The sample comprises about 120,000 clones, over 75% of which are singletons, and around 0.2% rests with the top ten. The ends lost 6 bases at V and 3 bases at J; junction bases unmatched: 3. This CDR3 has 15 amino acids. Germline V gene sequence: CDR1 SNHLY, CDR2 FYNNEI. The J gene is TRBJ1-4, the V gene TRBV2; 11 bases map to TRBD1. The TCR sequence derives from a human donor who received an intestinal transplant. This specimen consisted of unstimulated CD4+ T cells sorted from spleen or lymph node cells, obtained before intestinal transplant. This CDR3 is CASSGQGAPNEKLFF. CDR3 nucleotides: TGTGCCAGCAGCGGACAGGGGGCTCCTAATGAAAAACTGTTTTTT.